These 30 T cell receptor beta chains were sequenced from one sample in a study of CD8+ T cells in alopecia areata. Reverse transcription of extracted RNA yielded cDNA, which provided the sequencing template. Here immunoSEQ multiplex PCR was the method, and the copy in TCRdb shows in-frame clones only, minus some. In total the sample includes 290,000 or so clones, none of them seen once. Cutaneous lymph nodes were pooled and cells sorted by CD4, CD8alpha, NKG2D, NKG2ACE and more. The sample comprised CD4+ T cells sorted from a lymph node. These receptors were taken from a C3H/HeJ mouse with alopecia areata. This strain's MHC haplotype is H2-k.

Many counts were recorded for this clone. Gene labels here are mouse ones. The sequence runs out 4 residues before the end of the CDR3; the remainder is reconstructed from the germline J gene. Other DNA sequences from this sample encode an identical CDR3 as well. The chain is built from TRBV1 and TRBJ2-3; 11 positions agree with TRBD2. This CDR3 spans 16 amino acids. V gave up 2 bases and J gave up 1 base; unmatched junction bases: 2. Germline-derived CDR1 and CDR2 are NSQYPW and LRSPGD (reference sequence). The sequenced part of the CDR3 DNA is TGCACCTGCAGTGCAACTGGGGGGGCGCGTGCAGAA. Amino acid sequence: CTCSATGGARAE. The whole CDR3 protein is CTCSATGGARAETLYF.

This clone was picked up many times. Mouse gene names and germline throughout. The CDR3 end lies 4 residues beyond the end of the read and is filled in from the germline J gene. This specimen includes other DNA sequences encoding the same CDR3. The genes are TRBV13-3 and TRBJ2-7; D remains ambiguous. The CDR3 totals 12 residues. Germline V gives CDR1 NNHDY, CDR2 SYVADS. CDR3 region: CASSDRRYEQYF. The part of the CDR3 DNA that was read is TGTGCCAGCAGTGATCGCAGGTAT.

This clone showed up just a few times. Mouse names are used for the genes. The read ends 4 residues early relative to the CDR3; the germline J gene fills the gap. The V and J genes are TRBV13-1 and TRBJ2-5, with TRBD2 matching over 11 bases. Germline CDR1 and CDR2: NSHNY and SYGAGN. The CDR3 runs 14 residues. The CDR3 region is CASSQLGGHDTQYF. CDR3 DNA, as far as it was read: TGTGCCAGCAGTCAACTGGGGGGGCATGAC.

The table lists this clone with a few counts. Gene names and germline refer to mouse. The read comes to an end 4 residues before the CDR3 does, leaving the germline J gene to fill in the end. This chain uses TRBV13-2 with TRBJ1-2; D remains unclear. Germline-derived CDR1 and CDR2 are NNHNN and SYGAGS (reference sequence). Trimming pared 4 bases from V and 0 bases from J, leaving 7 bases between. This CDR3 has 13 residues. This chain's CDR3 is CASGPQSNSDYTF. The part of the CDR3 DNA that was read is TGTGCCAGCGGTCCTCAGTCAAACTCC.

As regards this clone: Genes and germline are mouse. The read gets to within 4 residues of the CDR3 end, and the germline J gene fills in the rest. The chain recombines TRBV13-2 with TRBJ2-5; the match to TRBD2 covers 10 bases. This CDR3 comprises 15 residues. CDR1 is NNHNN, CDR2 SYGAGS, per germline (reference sequence). V trimming: 3 bases; J trimming: 1 base; junction bases outside the gene matches: 2. The chain's CDR3 is CASGGGLGDQDTQYF. CDR3 DNA, as far as it was read: TGTGCCAGCGGTGGAGGACTGGGGGACCAAGAC.

Details on this clone: Gene names are mouse gene names. The read finishes 4 residues shy of the CDR3 end, and the germline J gene is used to complete it. This chain connects TRBV19 to TRBJ2-3, with 8 bases aligning to TRBD2. In germline, CDR1 is FNHDT, CDR2 SITEND (reference sequence). V lost 1 base to trimming and J lost 1 base; unmatched junction nucleotides: 2. CDR3 length: 15 residues. The CDR3 spells CASSIPWGGAETLYF. Partial CDR3 DNA: TGTGCCAGCAGTATACCCTGGGGGGGTGCAGAA.

This clone was counted between two and nine times. Mouse names are used for the genes. The CDR3 end falls 4 residues outside the read, so it is completed with the germline J gene. The chain couples TRBV19 to TRBJ2-1; TRBD1 agrees at 8 bases. V shed 3 bases and J 1 base; nucleotides not matched to a gene: 3. Germline loops: CDR1 FNHDT, CDR2 SITEND (reference sequence). This CDR3 is 15 amino acids long. CDR3 sequence reads: CASSRGQANYAEQFF. The covered CDR3 bases are TGTGCCAGCAGTAGGGGACAGGCGAACTATGCT.

For this clone: Gene names refer to mouse genes. The read terminates 4 residues before the CDR3 end, so the remaining end is supplied by the germline J gene. J is TRBJ1-2 and V is TRBV5; D call uncertain. The V gene's germline CDR1 is LGHNA and CDR2 YNLKQL (reference sequence). V was clipped by 4 bases and J by 1 base, with 7 bases between them. The CDR3 has 13 amino acids. The CDR3 bases that were read are TGTGCCAGCAGCCCCTACAAAAACTCC. Translation gives CASSPYKNS. The complete CDR3 reads CASSPYKNSDYTF.

This clone was found a few times. Any gene name here is a mouse gene name. The read ends 4 residues before the CDR3 terminus; that terminus is restored from the germline J gene. The chain is built from TRBV14 and TRBJ1-1; D is undetermined. V lost 4 bases and J 0 bases, leaving 7 bases between the germline ends. The CDR3 is made up of 13 amino acids. Per the germline V gene, CDR1 is SGHDT and CDR2 is FRDEAV. The CDR3 region is CASSPQTNTEVFF. The sequenced part of the CDR3 DNA is TGTGCCAGCAGTCCCCAGACAAACACA.

Concerning this clone: The genes and germline here are from mouse. The read ends 4 residues shy of where the CDR3 ends; the end is completed using the germline J gene. This chain uses TRBV13-1 with TRBJ1-2; 7 bases are shared with TRBD1. V lost 0 bases and J lost 2; bases outside the gene matches: 7. Germline CDR1 and CDR2: NSHNY and SYGAGN. This CDR3 region has 16 residues. The CDR3 here is CASSDAKGARNSDYTF. CDR3 DNA, as far as it was read: TGTGCCAGCAGTGATGCTAAGGGGGCGCGGAACTCC.

This clone was detected a few times. The gene symbols are mouse symbols. From the germline J gene comes the end of the CDR3, since the read stops 3 residues before it. This sample includes further DNA sequences coding for the same CDR3. The chain uses TRBV1 and TRBJ1-6; 9 bases map to TRBD1. TRBJ1-6 is an ORF, and what it does is uncertain. J lost 3 bases, V lost 4 bases, and 1 base had no gene match. In germline, CDR1 is NSQYPW, CDR2 LRSPGD (reference sequence). This CDR3 is 15 amino acids long. Incomplete CDR3 DNA: TGCACCTGCAGTGGGGGACAGGGCTATAATTCGCCC. The encoded protein is CTCSGGQGYNSP. The entire CDR3 protein is CTCSGGQGYNSPLYF.

This clone was recorded a few times. Gene names refer to mouse genes. The CDR3 loop is CASSDVGDGAETLYF. Partial CDR3 DNA: TGTGCCAGCAGTGATGTGGGGGACGGTGCAGAA. The chain has TRBV13-1 and TRBJ2-3; D is possibly TRBD2 (6 bases). The sequence runs out 4 residues before the end of the CDR3; the remainder is reconstructed from the germline J gene. The length of the CDR3 is 15 residues. V dropped 0 bases and J dropped 1 base, with 9 bases sitting between them. Per germline, CDR1 NSHNY and CDR2 SYGAGN.

On this clone itself: Gene and germline names: mouse. The CDR3 end is not reached by the read, which stops 4 residues before it; the germline J gene fills it in. The V call is TRBV19, the J call TRBJ2-2; possible D gene TRBD1, 6 bases. Between the trimmed V and J ends, which lost 5 bases and 1 base, there was a span of 12 bases. CDR3 length: 15 residues. The germline V gene has CDR1 FNHDT and CDR2 SITEND (reference sequence). Here the CDR3 reads CASSLRDINTGQLYF. Partial CDR3 DNA: TGTGCCAGCAGCCTCCGGGACATAAACACCGGG. The whole variable domain, filled in from reference TRBV19 and TRBJ2-2, reads GGIITQTPKFLIGQEGQKLTLKCQQNFNHDTMYWYRQDSGKGLRLIYYSITENDLQKGDLSEGYDASREKKSSFSLTVTSAQKNEMAVFLCASSLRDINTGQLYFGEGSKLTVL.

The sample holds many counts of this clone. Here the gene names and germline are mouse. Other DNA sequences in the same sample also yield this CDR3. CDR3 DNA (partial): TGTGCTAGCAGTAGGGGGACAGGGGGCACCGGG. Protein product: CASSRGTGGTG. The CDR3 as a whole reads CASSRGTGGTGQLYF. The chain combines TRBV17 with TRBJ2-2, with TRBD1 matching 11 bases. Sequencing ends 4 residues short of the CDR3 end; the germline J gene provides the rest. The CDR3 consists of 15 residues. Germline V gene data show CDR1 as MNHDT and CDR2 as YYDKIL. The junction had 1 base not matched to a gene; V was cut back by 3 bases and J by 4 bases.

Turning to this clone: Mouse gene names and germline throughout. The DNA ends 4 residues before the CDR3 does, and the rest of the CDR3 is filled in from the germline J gene. The chain combines TRBV19 with TRBJ2-3, with 8 positions matching TRBD2. Germline-derived CDR1 and CDR2 are FNHDT and SITEND (reference sequence). V lost 3 bases and J lost 0; bases outside the gene matches: 6. The CDR3 runs to 16 residues. Partial CDR3 DNA: TGTGCCAGCAGTAGCCCTGGGGGGTCTAGTGCAGAA. This translates into CASSSPGGSSAE. The full CDR3 protein reads CASSSPGGSSAETLYF.

This clone was picked up a small number of times. These gene names are mouse names. The read finishes 4 residues shy of the CDR3 end, and the germline J gene is used to complete it. The chain joins TRBV5 to TRBJ2-1, with 14 bases that match TRBD2. Germline assignment: CDR1 LGHNA and CDR2 YNLKQL (reference sequence). The CDR3 length is 16 residues. Losses at the gene ends were 1 base for V and 6 bases for J; bases not matched to a gene: 2. The sequenced CDR3 bases are TGTGCCAGCAGCCAAGCGGGACTGGGGGGGCTTGCT. Encoded protein: CASSQAGLGGLA. The whole CDR3 is CASSQAGLGGLAEQFF.

This clone was detected a few times. Gene names are mouse gene names. The read is 4 residues too short to cover the CDR3 end, so that end is filled in from the germline J gene. The rearrangement uses TRBV13-1 and TRBJ1-2; 9 bases map to TRBD1. Germline CDR1 is NSHNY and CDR2 is SYGAGN. V gave up 0 bases and J gave up 4 bases; unmatched junction bases: 4. The CDR3 runs 15 residues. The sequenced CDR3 bases are TGTGCCAGCAGTGATGCGGGACAGGGATCCTCC. Translation gives CASSDAGQGSS. The entire CDR3 protein reads CASSDAGQGSSDYTF.

The sample holds a few counts of this clone. Mouse gene names and germline throughout. The CDR3 end is not reached by the read, which stops 4 residues before it; the germline J gene fills it in. The chain carries TRBV31 and TRBJ1-2; tentatively, D is TRBD1 (6 bases). Looked up from germline, CDR1 is GKSSPN and CDR2 is SITVG. V was clipped by 1 base and J by 0 bases, with 9 bases between them. The CDR3 contains 14 residues. CDR3 in amino acids: CAWSRQAPNSDYTF. Partial CDR3 DNA: TGTGCCTGGAGTCGACAGGCTCCAAACTCC.

In regard to this clone: Gene names are the mouse ones. The read falls 3 residues short of the CDR3 end, and the missing part is taken from the germline J gene. This sequence joins TRBV19 and TRBJ1-6; TRBD1 aligns across 7 bases. TRBJ1-6 is labeled an ORF, and its function is uncertain. The CDR3 spans 15 residues. Germline V lookup: CDR1 FNHDT, CDR2 SITEND (reference sequence). V lost 4 bases and J lost 2; bases outside the gene matches: 3. The CDR3: CASSPQGTYNSPLYF. CDR3 DNA, as far as it was read: TGTGCCAGCAGTCCACAGGGGACCTATAATTCGCCC.

Only a few counts were recorded for this clone. Mouse gene names apply. Coverage ceases 4 residues before the CDR3 finishes, and the germline J gene fills in the end. The chain has TRBV29 and TRBJ2-2; TRBD1 aligns across 7 bases. J lost 4 bases, V lost 6 bases, and 8 bases had no gene match. Germline values: CDR1 MSHET, CDR2 SYDVDS. This CDR3 is built from 15 residues. The CDR3 loop is CASSPSQGRTGQLYF. The covered CDR3 bases are TGTGCTAGCAGCCCCTCACAGGGGCGCACCGGG.

This clone was picked up a small number of times. Gene names and germline refer to mouse. The read terminates 4 residues ahead of where the CDR3 ends, so the germline J gene completes it. V is TRBV5 and J is TRBJ2-5, with D tentatively TRBD1 (6 bases). The germline V and J ends were trimmed by 4 bases and 3 bases, with 11 bases remaining between them. The germline V gene has CDR1 LGHNA and CDR2 YNLKQL (reference sequence). The CDR3 covers 14 residues. The covered CDR3 bases are TGTGCCAGCAGCCCCCCCCAGGGGCAAGAC. Translated, it gives CASSPPQGQD. The complete CDR3 sequence is CASSPPQGQDTQYF.

This clone was seen a handful of times. The gene symbols are mouse symbols. Read coverage stops 4 residues before the CDR3 terminus; the germline J gene supplies the remainder. The chain uses TRBV13-1 and TRBJ1-2, with D possibly being TRBD1 (5 bases). V was trimmed by 4 bases and J by 2 bases, leaving 9 bases between them. The CDR3 is 13 residues long. The germline V gene has CDR1 NSHNY and CDR2 SYGAGN. CDR3 amino acids: CASSPGYNSDYTF. The part of the CDR3 DNA that was read is TGTGCCAGCAGTCCAGGGTATAACTCC.

Concerning this clone: The genes and germline here are from mouse. The CDR3 extends 4 residues past the end of the read, so its final part is completed from the germline J gene. The chain carries TRBV13-2 and TRBJ2-5; perhaps TRBD1 as D (6 bases). CDR1 and CDR2 (germline): NNHNN, SYGAGS (reference sequence). V was trimmed by 3 bases and J by 2 bases, leaving 10 bases between them. This CDR3 contains 14 residues. The part of the CDR3 DNA that was read is TGTGCCAGCGGTGTCGGGACAACCCAAGAC. It yields the protein CASGVGTTQD. The complete CDR3 sequence is CASGVGTTQDTQYF.

A note on this clone: The genes and germline here are from mouse. The read comes to an end 4 residues before the CDR3 does, leaving the germline J gene to fill in the end. This chain connects TRBV13-1 to TRBJ1-2; weak D call: TRBD1 (6 bases). The CDR3 runs to 12 residues. V lost 8 bases and J lost 0, with 8 bases in between. Germline V gives CDR1 NSHNY, CDR2 SYGAGN. The DNA read from the CDR3 is TGTGCCAGGGACAGCTCAAACTCC. It codes for CARDSSNS. The full CDR3 protein reads CARDSSNSDYTF.

The sample holds many counts of this clone. The gene symbols are mouse symbols. Coverage ceases 4 residues before the CDR3 finishes, and the germline J gene fills in the end. The chain uses TRBV17 and TRBJ1-2; the match to TRBD1 covers 11 bases. Germline CDR1 MNHDT, CDR2 YYDKIL. This CDR3 spans 15 amino acids. V was pared by 1 base and J by 4 bases, with 2 bases of the junction left unmatched. This chain's CDR3 is CASSRGTGGGSDYTF. Incomplete CDR3 DNA: TGTGCTAGCAGTAGAGGGACAGGGGGCGGCTCC.

Regarding this clone: Gene names are mouse gene names. Sequencing ends 4 residues short of the CDR3 end; the germline J gene provides the rest. The rearrangement uses TRBV1 and TRBJ2-2; 10 bases are a match to TRBD2. V was clipped by 3 bases and J by 4 bases; unmatched bases: 5. CDR3 length: 16 residues. Germline loops: CDR1 NSQYPW, CDR2 LRSPGD (reference sequence). The CDR3 bases that were read are TGCACCTGCAGTGCCGGACTGGGGGTGGGCACCGGG. Protein sequence: CTCSAGLGVGTG. From start to end, the CDR3 is CTCSAGLGVGTGQLYF.

As regards this clone: Here the gene names and germline are mouse. Sequencing ends 4 residues short of the CDR3 end; the germline J gene provides the rest. V usage is TRBV13-1 and J usage is TRBJ2-1, with TRBD1 matching 7 bases. Unmatched junction bases numbered 8, after V lost 5 bases and J lost 6 bases. The CDR3 loop spans 14 amino acids. In germline, CDR1 is NSHNY, CDR2 SYGAGN. CDR3 bases read: TGTGCCAGCAGACCCGACAGGGAAATTGCT. It encodes CASRPDREIA. The complete CDR3 reads CASRPDREIAEQFF.

This clone has a handful of counts. The listed genes are named as in mouse. The read falls 4 residues short of the CDR3 end, and the missing part is taken from the germline J gene. This sample also contains other DNA sequences that code for the same CDR3. The J gene is TRBJ1-1, the V gene TRBV13-1, with 7 bases matching TRBD1. Trimming cost V 3 bases and J 0 bases; bases outside gene matches: 5. This CDR3 contains 15 residues. Germline lookup yields CDR1 NSHNY and CDR2 SYGAGN. Partial CDR3 DNA: TGTGCCAGCAGTGGGCCGGGACAGACAAACACA. Its protein product is CASSGPGQTNT. The complete CDR3 protein is CASSGPGQTNTEVFF.

In its sample, this clone was seen a few times. The genes are named according to mouse. The DNA ends 4 residues before the CDR3 does, and the rest of the CDR3 is filled in from the germline J gene. The chain joins TRBV31 to TRBJ2-1; TRBD2 agrees at 12 bases. V was clipped by 3 bases and J by 6 bases; unmatched bases: 6. The CDR3 spans 15 residues. The germline V gene has CDR1 GKSSPN and CDR2 SITVG. CDR3 in amino acids: CAWRLGDWGAAEQFF. CDR3 bases read: TGTGCCTGGAGGTTGGGGGACTGGGGGGCTGCT.

On this clone: Mouse germline and gene names are used. The CDR3 extends 4 residues past the end of the read, so its final part is completed from the germline J gene. The rearrangement uses TRBV5 and TRBJ1-1; D gene unclear. Germline CDR1 LGHNA, CDR2 YNLKQL (reference sequence). This CDR3 contains 13 residues. This CDR3 is CASSPPWGPEVFF. The CDR3 bases that were read are TGTGCCAGCAGCCCCCCTTGGGGTCCA.